Listed here is a single T cell receptor (beta chain). This specimen comes from a study of T cell responses to AZD1222 COVID-19 vaccine. Clones were read by immunoSEQ multiplex PCR, and TCRdb kept only the in-frame ones, dropping some. The repertoire consists of 120,000 to 150,000 clones, with 85% to 95% occurring once and the leading ten covering about 2.1%. The ends were cut back, 6 bases at V and 10 bases at J, with 16 bases in the middle. The CDR3 runs to 14 residues. Germline lookup yields CDR1 MNHEY and CDR2 SMNVEV (reference sequence). The sample was peripheral blood, taken on day 0 of AZD1222 vaccination. The TCR originated in an adult in good health. The chain employs TRBV27 and TRBJ1-6; tentatively, D is TRBD1 (6 bases). The CDR3 DNA follows: TGTGCCAGCAGCTCGGGCAGGGGTGGCTCACCCCTCCACTTT. Translation: CASSSGRGGSPLHF.